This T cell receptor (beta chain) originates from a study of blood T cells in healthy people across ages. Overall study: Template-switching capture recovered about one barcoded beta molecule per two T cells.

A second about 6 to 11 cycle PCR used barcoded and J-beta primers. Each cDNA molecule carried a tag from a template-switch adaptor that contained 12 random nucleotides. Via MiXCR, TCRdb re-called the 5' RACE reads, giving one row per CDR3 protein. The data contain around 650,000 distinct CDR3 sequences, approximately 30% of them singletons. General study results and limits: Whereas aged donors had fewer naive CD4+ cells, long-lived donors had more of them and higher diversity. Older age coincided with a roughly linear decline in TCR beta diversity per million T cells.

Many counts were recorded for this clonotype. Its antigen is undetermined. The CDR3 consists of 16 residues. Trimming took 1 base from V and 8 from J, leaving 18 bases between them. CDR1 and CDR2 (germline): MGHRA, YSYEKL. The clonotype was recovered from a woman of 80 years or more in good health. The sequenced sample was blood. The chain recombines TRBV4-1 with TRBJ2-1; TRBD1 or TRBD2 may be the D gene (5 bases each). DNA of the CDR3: TGCGCCAGCAGCCAAGGACTCGGGACGGGAAGGGATGAGCAGTTCTTC. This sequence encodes CASSQGLGTGRDEQFF.